One sample yielded the 9 T cell receptor beta chains listed below, sequenced in a study of blood T cell repertoires in COVID-19 (dated by TCRdb to 2020 to 2022). Library preparation used the immunoSEQ multiplex PCR assay. The clones in this table, taken by TCRdb from immuneACCESS, are in-frame only. Not every clone is retained; where verified, under half of the shortfall comes from an unresolved V gene, and the cause of the rest is unknown. Present in this sample are some 200,000 clones, approximately 84% of which were seen just once. The leading ten clones occupy 5% to 6.5% of the sample. Sequencing was done on a sample of peripheral blood. The origin of the receptors is a man at least 80 years old with acute or convalescent COVID-19.

The J gene is TRBJ1-1, the V gene TRBV27, with D unclear. The germline V gene has CDR1 MNHEY and CDR2 SMNVEV (reference sequence). The CDR3 runs to 16 residues. V was clipped by 5 bases and J by 1 base, with 17 bases between them. CDR3 sequence reads: CASSERGSLGNTEAFF. In nucleotides, the CDR3 is TGTGCCAGCAGTGAGCGCGGGTCCTTGGGGAACACTGAAGCTTTCTTT.

This chain joins TRBV6-5 and TRBJ1-3; 7 bases fit TRBD1. The CDR3 has 16 amino acids. V lost 4 bases and J lost 2; bases outside the gene matches: 8. The germline V gene encodes CDR1 MNHEY and CDR2 SVGAGI. DNA of the CDR3: TGTGCCAGCAGTTCGGACAGGAGAAGTACTGGAAACACCATATATTTT. Encoded protein: CASSSDRRSTGNTIYF.

V is TRBV9 and J is TRBJ1-4; tentative D call: TRBD1 (6 bases). Trimming shortened V by 3 bases and J by 6 bases, and 12 bases separated the two germline ends. Germline assignment: CDR1 SGDLS and CDR2 YYNGEE. The CDR3 totals 14 residues. CDR3 in amino acids: CASSASRTDEKLFF. The CDR3 DNA sequence: TGTGCCAGCAGCGCATCGAGGACAGATGAAAAACTGTTTTTT.

The V gene is TRBV9, the J gene TRBJ2-5; 7 positions agree with TRBD1. The CDR3 covers 15 residues. V shed 3 bases and J 3 bases; nucleotides not matched to a gene: 8. Germline CDR1 and CDR2: SGDLS and YYNGEE. For the CDR3, the DNA is TGTGCCAGCAGCGCGGATCAGACAGGGAAAGAGACCCAGTACTTC. Encoded protein: CASSADQTGKETQYF. Full variable domain (outside the CDR3, taken from reference TRBV9 and TRBJ2-5): DSGVTQTPKHLITATGQRVTLRCSPRSGDLSVYWYQQSLDQGLQFLIQYYNGEERAKGNILERFSAQQFPDLHSELNLSSLELGDSALYFCASSADQTGKETQYFGPGTRLLVL.

The genes are TRBV9 and TRBJ2-3, with 8 bases aligning to TRBD2. V lost 3 bases to trimming and J lost 6 bases; unmatched junction nucleotides: 12. In germline, CDR1 is SGDLS, CDR2 YYNGEE. This CDR3 has 16 amino acids. The CDR3 here is CASSENPGLGSDTQYF. The DNA of the CDR3 is TGTGCCAGCAGCGAGAACCCGGGACTAGGTAGCGATACGCAGTATTTT. The whole variable domain, filled in from reference TRBV9 and TRBJ2-3, reads DSGVTQTPKHLITATGQRVTLRCSPRSGDLSVYWYQQSLDQGLQFLIQYYNGEERAKGNILERFSAQQFPDLHSELNLSSLELGDSALYFCASSENPGLGSDTQYFGPGTRLTVL.

The chain employs TRBV3-1 (or the pseudogene TRBV3-2) and TRBJ2-1, with 12 bases lining up with TRBD1. V dropped 3 bases and J dropped 8; count of bases not matched to a gene: 8. There are 16 residues in the CDR3. The germline V gene encodes CDR1 LGHDT and CDR2 YNNKEL (reference sequence). CDR3 loop: CASSQYGTGGGDEQFF. In nucleotides, the CDR3 is TGTGCCAGCAGCCAGTATGGGACAGGGGGCGGCGATGAGCAGTTCTTC.

The V and J genes are TRBV15 and TRBJ2-5; 7 bases line up with TRBD2. The ends lost 3 bases at V and 0 bases at J; junction bases unmatched: 1. The CDR3 covers 14 residues. Germline CDR1 and CDR2: LNHNV and YYDKDF (reference sequence). The CDR3 DNA reads TGTGCCACCAGCAGGGGAGGGAACCAAGAGACCCAGTACTTC. This sequence encodes CATSRGGNQETQYF.

The chain recombines TRBV19 with TRBJ2-1; 11 bases match TRBD2. The CDR3 is made up of 18 amino acids. The V segment lost 0 bases and the J segment 3 bases; nucleotides outside the gene matches: 7. Germline V lookup: CDR1 LNHDA, CDR2 SQIVND (reference sequence). The CDR3 DNA reads as TGTGCCAGTAGTATAGATCCACTAGCGGGAGCCGGCTACAATGAGCAGTTCTTC. Translated: CASSIDPLAGAGYNEQFF.

The chain recombines TRBV27 with TRBJ2-5; the D gene is possibly TRBD1 (7 bases). From germline, CDR1 is MNHEY and CDR2 SMNVEV (reference sequence). The CDR3 runs 17 residues. V lost 8 bases to trimming and J lost 4 bases, with 26 bases between them. The CDR3 loop reads CASPTPGLPRGPETQYF. CDR3 bases: TGTGCCAGCCCCACCCCGGGACTGCCTAGGGGGCCAGAGACCCAGTACTTC.